What follows are 30 T cell receptor beta chains derived from one specimen sequenced in a study of shared clonotypes between healthy human individuals. The method was immunoSEQ multiplex PCR; TCRdb's version includes in-frame clones alone and lacks a portion of them. This table has over a million clones, 98% appearing once. Sequenced input: naive CD4+ T cells sorted from blood. Subset here: CD45RA+ positively selected. The receptors derive from a young man in good health.

This chain joins TRBV27 and TRBJ1-1; no clear D gene. The CDR3 sequence is 13 residues long. Trimming shortened V by 1 base and J by 5 bases, and 8 bases separated the two germline ends. The germline CDR1 and CDR2 sequences are MNHEY and SMNVEV (reference sequence). CDR3 region: CASSLWGRTEAFF. CDR3 bases: TGTGCCAGCAGTTTATGGGGAAGGACTGAAGCTTTCTTT.

The chain's CDR3 is CAWSEPAGLAVSNEQFF. CDR3 bases: TGTGCCTGGAGTGAACCAGCCGGGCTAGCGGTATCCAATGAGCAGTTCTTC. The rearrangement uses TRBV30 and TRBJ2-1; 7 bases agree with TRBD2. The germline V gene encodes CDR1 GTSNPN and CDR2 SVGIG (reference sequence). The CDR3 contains 17 residues. With 1 base clipped from V and 6 bases from J, the junction kept 15 bases outside the gene matches. Full variable domain (missing parts from reference TRBV30 and TRBJ2-1): SQTIHQWPATLVQPVGSPLSLECTVEGTSNPNLYWYRQAAGRGLQLLFYSVGIGQISSEVPQNLSASRPQDRQFILSSKKLLLSDSGFYLCAWSEPAGLAVSNEQFFGPGTRLTVL.

This sequence joins TRBV19 and TRBJ2-1; TRBD2 matches 8 bases. After removal of 7 bases from V and 4 bases from J, the junction contained 9 bases not matched to a gene. CDR1 and CDR2 from the germline V gene are LNHDA and SQIVND (reference sequence). This CDR3 has 15 residues. The CDR3 nucleotides read TGTGCCAGTAACCCGACGGGAGGGAGTTACAATGAGCAGTTCTTC. Protein: CASNPTGGSYNEQFF.

The chain couples TRBV11-2 to TRBJ2-3, with TRBD1 matching over 8 bases. Trimming took 1 base from V and 1 from J; bases not matched to a gene: 4. This CDR3 is built from 16 residues. CDR1 and CDR2 from the germline V gene are SGHAT and FQNNGV. Written as DNA, the CDR3 is TGTGCCAGCAGCTTAGGGACAGGGAACCGCACAGATACGCAGTATTTT. Protein product: CASSLGTGNRTDTQYF.

The chain joins TRBV5-1 to TRBJ2-7, with 12 bases that match TRBD1. V shed 3 bases and J 13 bases; nucleotides not matched to a gene: 8. Germline-derived CDR1 and CDR2 are SGHRS and YFSETQ. The CDR3 consists of 13 residues. The CDR3 region has the DNA TGCGCCAGCAGCTCGGGGACAGGGGGCAACTCCTACTTC. Translation: CASSSGTGGNSYF.

The DNA of the CDR3 is TGTGCCAGCAGCGTAGACGGCTCCTCTGGAAACACCATATATTTT. This encodes CASSVDGSSGNTIYF. The chain uses TRBV9 and TRBJ1-3, with unresolved D. The germline V gene encodes CDR1 SGDLS and CDR2 YYNGEE. The V end was cut by 0 bases, the J end by 0 bases, with 7 bases between. CDR3 length equals 15 residues. Filled out from reference TRBV9 and TRBJ1-3, the complete variable domain reads DSGVTQTPKHLITATGQRVTLRCSPRSGDLSVYWYQQSLDQGLQFLIQYYNGEERAKGNILERFSAQQFPDLHSELNLSSLELGDSALYFCASSVDGSSGNTIYFGEGSWLTVV.

This clone was seen once. The chain joins TRBV5-5 to TRBJ2-1; D gene uncertain. The germline V gene encodes CDR1 SGHKS and CDR2 YYEKEE (reference sequence). The CDR3 length is 11 residues. V lost 2 bases and J lost 7, with 4 bases in between. CDR3 nucleotides: TGTGCCAGCAGCTTACTTAATGAGCAGTTCTTC. It is translated as CASSLLNEQFF. Drawing the rest from reference TRBV5-5 and TRBJ2-1, the complete variable domain is DAGVTQSPTHLIKTRGQQVTLRCSPISGHKSVSWYQQVLGQGPQFIFQYYEKEERGRGNFPDRFSARQFPNYSSELNVNALLLGDSALYLCASSLLNEQFFGPGTRLTVL.

Details on this clone: Other DNA sequences in the sample encode the same CDR3. V usage is TRBV11-3 and J usage is TRBJ2-1; possibly TRBD1 for D (6 bases). V was trimmed by 1 base and J by 1 base, leaving 8 bases between them. The germline V gene encodes CDR1 SGHNT and CDR2 YENEEA. The CDR3 is made up of 15 amino acids. CDR3 in DNA: TGTGCCAGCAGCTTAGGCCAGGGGTCCTACAATGAGCAGTTCTTC. Encoded protein: CASSLGQGSYNEQFF.

V and J are TRBV6-5 and TRBJ2-1, with TRBD2 matching over 9 bases. Unmatched junction bases numbered 9, after V lost 6 bases and J lost 6 bases. The CDR3 length is 15 residues. Looked up from germline, CDR1 is MNHEY and CDR2 is SVGAGI. The CDR3 region has the DNA TGTGCCAGCAGCCGCCCGGGACTAGCTATCAATGAGCAGTTCTTC. This sequence encodes CASSRPGLAINEQFF.

This chain uses TRBV10-3 with TRBJ2-3; D is undetermined. The V end lost 10 bases, the J end lost 4 bases, and 15 bases lay between the germline ends. Germline V lookup: CDR1 ENHRY, CDR2 SYGVKD. The CDR3 spans 13 residues. CDR3 DNA sequence: TGTGCCACCAAAGAAGTCCACCCAGATACGCAGTATTTT. It encodes CATKEVHPDTQYF.

This clone is a singleton in its sample. The identical CDR3 is also encoded by other nucleotide sequences in the sample. The chain joins TRBV9 to TRBJ2-1; 7 nucleotides line up with TRBD1. Germline V lookup: CDR1 SGDLS, CDR2 YYNGEE. The V gene end was trimmed by 3 bases and the J gene end by 0 bases; junction bases not matched to a gene: 3. The CDR3 covers 15 residues. The CDR3 region has the DNA TGTGCCAGCAGCGGACAGGGTGCCTCCTACAATGAGCAGTTCTTC. Translating it yields CASSGQGASYNEQFF.

This clone appeared once. The chain uses TRBV5-1 and TRBJ2-1; D is ambiguous. V lost 4 bases, J lost 0 bases, and 14 bases lay in between. CDR3 length: 16 amino acids. CDR1 is SGHRS and CDR2 is YFSETQ in the germline V gene. CDR3 in amino acids: CASSLPLGSSYNEQFF. The CDR3 coding sequence is TGCGCCAGCAGCCTTCCTTTAGGTAGCTCCTACAATGAGCAGTTCTTC.

This chain connects TRBV11-2 to TRBJ2-7, with D possibly called TRBD1 or TRBD2 (5 bases each). Trimming removed 1 base at V and 1 base at J, with 17 bases between. The germline CDR1 and CDR2 sequences are SGHAT and FQNNGV. The CDR3 is 17 residues long. In DNA, the CDR3 is TGTGCCAGCAGCTTAGTTACGGGGCTGACATCGTCCTACGAGCAGTACTTC. Its protein is CASSLVTGLTSSYEQYF. Full variable domain (rest looked up from reference TRBV11-2 and TRBJ2-7): EAGVAQSPRYKIIEKRQSVAFWCNPISGHATLYWYQQILGQGPKLLIQFQNNGVVDDSQLPKDRFSAERLKGVDSTLKIQPAKLEDSAVYLCASSLVTGLTSSYEQYFGPGTRLTVT.

The chain joins TRBV11-2 to TRBJ2-1, with TRBD2 identical over 11 bases. CDR3 length: 15 residues. V trimming: 9 bases; J trimming: 12 bases; junction bases outside the gene matches: 16. CDR1 and CDR2 from the germline V gene are SGHAT and FQNNGV. The CDR3 here is CASKTGTELAGGQFF. The CDR3 DNA reads as TGTGCCAGTAAAACCGGGACAGAGCTAGCGGGAGGGCAGTTCTTC.

The genes are TRBV19 and TRBJ1-5, with D uncertain. The germline V and J ends were trimmed by 2 bases and 1 base, with 15 bases remaining between them. CDR1 and CDR2 from the germline V gene are LNHDA and SQIVND (reference sequence). This CDR3 is 17 amino acids long. CDR3 nucleotide sequence: TGTGCCAGTAGTATAAGTACAAGTTCTGGGAGCAATCAGCCCCAGCATTTT. It specifies CASSISTSSGSNQPQHF. Looking up the rest from reference TRBV19 and TRBJ1-5 gives the full variable domain: DGGITQSPKYLFRKEGQNVTLSCEQNLNHDAMYWYRQDPGQGLRLIYYSQIVNDFQKGDIAEGYSVSREKKESFPLTVTSAQKNPTAFYLCASSISTSSGSNQPQHFGDGTRLSIL.

This clone has a single count. V is TRBV7-3 and J is TRBJ2-5; no clear D gene. The germline V gene encodes CDR1 SGHTA and CDR2 FQGTGA. The CDR3 runs 13 residues. Trimming shortened V by 2 bases and J by 3 bases, and 7 bases separated the two germline ends. In DNA form, the CDR3 reads TGTGCCAGCAGCTTAGGCCCGGAAGAGACCCAGTACTTC. Translating it yields CASSLGPEETQYF.

In regard to this clone: This specimen includes other DNA sequences encoding the same CDR3. This sequence joins TRBV9 and TRBJ2-7; the match to TRBD2 covers 8 bases. With V trimmed by 4 bases and J by 4 bases, 7 bases remained unmatched. Germline CDR1 reads SGDLS; CDR2 reads YYNGEE. This CDR3 has 14 residues. This chain's CDR3 is CASSLGLAGYEQYF. DNA for the CDR3: TGTGCCAGCAGCTTAGGACTAGCCGGATACGAGCAGTACTTC.

V is TRBV5-4 and J is TRBJ2-7; a weak D match, TRBD1 (6 bases). Germline lookup yields CDR1 SGHNT and CDR2 YYREEE (reference sequence). There are 14 residues in the CDR3. Trimming shortened V by 4 bases and J by 7 bases, and 18 bases separated the two germline ends. The CDR3 bases are TGTGCCAGCAGCACCGTCGACAGGACCGGGGAGCAGTACTTC. Its translation: CASSTVDRTGEQYF.

The chain couples TRBV5-1 to TRBJ2-1; perhaps D is TRBD1 or TRBD2 (6 bases each). The CDR3 runs 16 residues. Germline-derived CDR1 and CDR2 are SGHRS and YFSETQ. V was trimmed by 0 bases and J by 4 bases, leaving 14 bases between them. DNA for the CDR3: TGCGCCAGCAGCTTGGAGACAGGACGGGAGTACAATGAGCAGTTCTTC. As protein: CASSLETGREYNEQFF.

The genes are TRBV4-3 and TRBJ2-7; 7 nucleotides align to TRBD1. Germline trimming cut 0 bases from V and 1 base from J; bases unmatched to any gene: 21. Germline V lookup: CDR1 LGHNA, CDR2 YSLEER. This CDR3 is 21 amino acids long. DNA of the CDR3: TGCGCCAGCAGCCAAGACTCCTGGGACAGCGCTGTTACACCCACATCCTACGAGCAGTACTTC. Translating it yields CASSQDSWDSAVTPTSYEQYF.

This chain connects TRBV5-1 to TRBJ2-7, with a possible D match to TRBD2 (6 bases). The CDR3 spans 15 residues. V was shortened by 0 bases and J by 2 bases, with 12 bases between the two germline ends. CDR1 and CDR2 from the germline V gene are SGHRS and YFSETQ. DNA for the CDR3: TGCGCCAGCAGCTTGGCACTAGCATTCGCCTACGAGCAGTACTTC. Translation: CASSLALAFAYEQYF.

To note about this clone: Other DNA sequences in the sample encode the same CDR3. V is TRBV29-1 and J is TRBJ2-1; D assignment may be TRBD1 or TRBD2 (5 bases each). V lost 4 bases to trimming and J lost 0 bases, with 7 bases between them. The CDR3 contains 13 residues. Germline V gene sequence: CDR1 SQVTM, CDR2 ANQGSEA. Here the CDR3 reads CSVAGRSYNEQFF. CDR3 nucleotide sequence: TGCAGCGTTGCGGGGCGCTCCTACAATGAGCAGTTCTTC.

The chain couples TRBV9 to TRBJ2-2; the match to TRBD2 covers 11 bases. The CDR3 has 15 amino acids. Germline V gene sequence: CDR1 SGDLS, CDR2 YYNGEE. Unmatched junction bases numbered 7, after V lost 6 bases and J lost 6 bases. In DNA form, the CDR3 reads TGTGCCAGCACTATCCATAGCGGGAGGGCCGGGGAGCTGTTTTTT. Protein product: CASTIHSGRAGELFF.

The count of this clone is one. The chain links TRBV14 to TRBJ2-7; 9 bases map to TRBD2. The germline gives CDR1 SGHDN, CDR2 FVKESK. The CDR3 length is 18 residues. Trimming took 0 bases from V and 0 from J; bases not matched to a gene: 9. CDR3 sequence: CASSQDSGLAGFSYEQYF. For the CDR3, the DNA is TGTGCCAGCAGCCAAGATTCGGGTCTAGCGGGGTTCTCCTACGAGCAGTACTTC.

V usage is TRBV6-6 and J usage is TRBJ1-2; 7 nucleotides align to TRBD1. J gave up 8 bases and V 0 bases, and 6 bases lay outside the gene matches. The CDR3 sequence is 14 residues long. Germline V gene sequence: CDR1 MNHNY, CDR2 SVGAGI (reference sequence). The CDR3 region is CASSYSDRVRGYTF. CDR3 DNA sequence: TGTGCCAGCAGTTACTCCGACAGGGTTAGGGGCTACACCTTC.

The V gene is TRBV29-1, the J gene TRBJ1-5, with TRBD1 as a possible D gene (6 bases). Germline CDR1 reads SQVTM; CDR2 reads ANQGSEA. This CDR3 has 14 amino acids. The V end was cut by 4 bases, the J end by 2 bases, with 12 bases between. Written as DNA, the CDR3 is TGCAGCGTTGCTCTAGGGGGTGGCAATCAGCCCCAGCATTTT. It encodes CSVALGGGNQPQHF.

This chain uses TRBV7-8 with TRBJ2-3; 8 bases align to TRBD2. The CDR3 is made up of 17 amino acids. The V gene end was trimmed by 4 bases and the J gene end by 2 bases; junction bases not matched to a gene: 11. In germline, CDR1 is SGHVS, CDR2 FQNEAQ. The CDR3 protein is CASSSRGLAGFTDTQYF. CDR3 in DNA: TGTGCCAGCAGCTCCCGGGGCCTAGCGGGTTTCACAGATACGCAGTATTTT.

A note on this clone: Compared with germline, one end of the junction differs, possibly owing to a read error. Here the CDR3 DNA reads TGTGCCAACAGCGTAGGTCCGGGAGCAGATACGCAGTATTTT. This gives the protein CANSVGPGADTQYF. The chain recombines TRBV9 with TRBJ2-3; TRBD2 might be the D (6 bases). Germline V gene sequence: CDR1 SGDLS, CDR2 YYNGEE. This CDR3 region has 14 residues. The full variable domain, completed using reference TRBV9 and TRBJ2-3, is DSGVTQTPKHLITATGQRVTLRCSPRSGDLSVYWYQQSLDQGLQFLIQYYNGEERAKGNILERFSAQQFPDLHSELNLSSLELGDSALYFCANSVGPGADTQYFGPGTRLTVL.

V gene TRBV7-3 combines with J gene TRBJ2-2; weak D call: TRBD1 (7 bases). The CDR3 extends over 15 amino acids. Trimming removed 2 bases from V and 6 bases from J, with 13 bases in between. CDR1 and CDR2 (germline): SGHTA, FQGTGA. The CDR3 DNA reads as TGTGCCAGCAGCTTAGCGGGACAGAGCTCCGGGGAGCTGTTTTTT. Protein: CASSLAGQSSGELFF.

A single count supports this clone. This chain links TRBV18 with TRBJ2-2; 11 nucleotides agree with TRBD1. This CDR3 region has 16 residues. Germline V gives CDR1 KGHSH, CDR2 LQKENI. V lost 6 bases and J lost 2; bases outside the gene matches: 5. In DNA form, the CDR3 reads TGTGCCAGCTCGCTCGGGACAGGGGGTAACACCGGGGAGCTGTTTTTT. This codes for CASSLGTGGNTGELFF.